This TCR beta chain stems from a study of blood T cell repertoires in COVID-19. On the study more broadly: Italy, Spain and the United States were the sources of the convalescent and acute COVID-19 samples.

V was trimmed by 2 bases and J by 0 bases, leaving 14 bases between them. The CDR3 spans 17 residues. Germline-derived CDR1 and CDR2 are SGHAT and FQNNGV. Clones were sequenced by immunoSEQ multiplex PCR, and TCRdb holds only the in-frame ones, with some missing. Among 300,000 to 350,000 clones listed, roughly 86% were seen once. The sample taken for sequencing was PBMCs or T cells enriched from blood (not recorded which). J is TRBJ1-3 and V is TRBV11-2; D gene unclear. This sequence was found in a woman aged 18-29 years who had recovered from COVID-19. The CDR3 here is CASSLRGGRSSGNTIYF. CDR3 in DNA: TGTGCCAGCAGCTTACGCGGTGGGAGATCCTCTGGAAACACCATATATTTT.